This TCR beta chain derives from a study of T cells in localized non-small cell lung cancer. Study results and caveats: One tumor region alone was sequenced, and heterogeneity therefore remains possible. Those with higher blood T cell density had longer overall survival.

Concerning this clone: What it binds is not known.

V lost 7 bases and J 4 bases, leaving 22 bases between the germline ends. The CDR3 runs 15 residues. Germline loops: CDR1 SQVTM, CDR2 ANQGSEA. Generated by immunoSEQ multiplex PCR, the TCRdb table keeps only in-frame clones and is missing some. The data show approximately 3,200 clones, with 25% to 35% seen just once and 8.5% held by the top ten. Sample: lung tumor tissue, taken before any cancer treatment. This TCR came from a man aged 35-69 years with stage I lung adenocarcinoma. The V and J genes are TRBV29-1 and TRBJ1-2; D is possibly TRBD1 (6 bases). For the CDR3, the DNA is TGCAGCGGGCAATCGTTCGCAGGGGCCGGCTATGGCTACACCTTC. This sequence encodes CSGQSFAGAGYGYTF.